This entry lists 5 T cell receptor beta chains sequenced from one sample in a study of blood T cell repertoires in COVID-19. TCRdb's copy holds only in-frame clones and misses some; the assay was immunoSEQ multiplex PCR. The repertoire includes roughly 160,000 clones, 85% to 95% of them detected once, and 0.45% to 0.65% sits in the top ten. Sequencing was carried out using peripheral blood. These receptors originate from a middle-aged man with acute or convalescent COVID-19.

In DNA, the CDR3 is TGTGCCAGCGTAAATAGAACCAGGAATGGCTACACCTTC. It yields the protein CASVNRTRNGYTF. V is TRBV12-3 or TRBV12-4 and J is TRBJ1-2; no reliable D call. Between the trimmed V and J ends, which lost 8 bases and 6 bases, there was a span of 16 bases. The CDR3 is made up of 13 amino acids.

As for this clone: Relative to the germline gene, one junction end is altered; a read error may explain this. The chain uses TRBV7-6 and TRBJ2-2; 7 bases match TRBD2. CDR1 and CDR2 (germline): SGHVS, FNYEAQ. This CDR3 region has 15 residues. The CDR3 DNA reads TGTGCCAGCAGCACCGGGACTATGAACGCCGGGGAGCTGTTTTTT. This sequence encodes CASSTGTMNAGELFF.

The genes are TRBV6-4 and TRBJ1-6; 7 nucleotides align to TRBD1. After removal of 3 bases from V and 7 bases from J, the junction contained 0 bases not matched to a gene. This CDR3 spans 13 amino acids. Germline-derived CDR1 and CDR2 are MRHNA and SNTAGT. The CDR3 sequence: CASSEQGNSPLHF. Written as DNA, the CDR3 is TGTGCCAGCAGTGAACAGGGGAATTCACCCCTCCACTTT.

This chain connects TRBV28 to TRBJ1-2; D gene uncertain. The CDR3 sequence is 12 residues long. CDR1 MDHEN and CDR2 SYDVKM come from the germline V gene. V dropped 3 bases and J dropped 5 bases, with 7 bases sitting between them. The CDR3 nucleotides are TGTGCCAGCAGTTTGGGAGGTTATGGCTACACCTTC. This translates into CASSLGGYGYTF.

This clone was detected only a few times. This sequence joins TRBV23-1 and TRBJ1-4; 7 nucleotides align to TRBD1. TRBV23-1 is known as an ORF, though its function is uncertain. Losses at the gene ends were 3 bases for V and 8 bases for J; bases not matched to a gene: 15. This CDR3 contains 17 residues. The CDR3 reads CASSHRWSGQVGEKLFF. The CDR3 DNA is TGCGCCAGCAGTCACCGGTGGTCTGGACAGGTCGGGGAAAAACTGTTTTTT.